This TCR beta chain was recovered during a study of T-cell memory formation after mild COVID-19 (dated by TCRdb to about 2021). For the study in its entirety: TCR sequence clusters from the two donors were found to be largely donor specific. The cohort was made up of two young adult volunteers, one female and one male, who were previously healthy. Longitudinal TCRalpha and TCRbeta repertoire sequencing tracked T-cell clones expanding and contracting after mild COVID-19 in a couple of donors. Overall study outcomes, separate from this receptor: SARS-CoV-2 specificity was not confirmed for the second-wave clones peaking on day 37. Only two mild cases were covered by the study, and larger cohorts that include severe cases with pre-infection samples were considered necessary. Some responding clones were detected in pre-infection memory, which suggested that pre-existing cross-reactive memory T cells had joined the SARS-CoV-2 response. Contracting CD4+ clones turned up mainly in the CM and EM memory subsets, whereas EMRA was where CD8+ clones were enriched. Balanced CD4/CD8 phenotypes were observed for clones contracting from day 15 to 85, whereas a bias towards CD4+ was observed for a second wave of clones expanding from day 15 to 37.

The sequencer listed for this sample is Illumina NovaSeq 6000. cDNA libraries for TCRalpha and TCRbeta were prepared by 5'RACE using constant-segment primers, with sample barcodes and unique molecular identifiers added. Trizol reagent was used to extract RNA from every sample. Libraries were amplified in two PCR steps, with a second sample barcode and Illumina TruSeq adapters added in the second step. Sequencing of libraries was performed on an Illumina NovaSeq with 2 x 150 bp paired-end reads. The authors' analysis ran thus. With migec v1.2.7, reads were demultiplexed and then collapsed into UMI-guided consensus sequences. Using mixcr v2.1.11, UMI consensuses were aligned to TRA and TRB V and J templates and then assembled into clonotypes. Clonotypes were classified as expanded or contracted when called significant by both edgeR and NoisET, with noise models trained on biological replicates. For edgeR calls, a false discovery rate-adjusted p below 0.01 and a log2 fold-change threshold of 1 were applied. PCA with hierarchical clustering of max-normalized trajectories of the 1000 most abundant clonotypes was used as exploratory dynamics analysis. Separately sequenced CD4+ and CD8+ repertoires were used to assign a CD4 or CD8 phenotype to each responding clone. In-frame beta chains were kept once TCRdb had trimmed the public reads at Q25 with fastp and called clones with MiXCR. Rows merge per CDR3 protein into single entries with the most common DNA and genes. The V and J calls and clone size come from TCRdb's table, not from the authors' own analysis. Recorded for this sample are 190,000 or so distinct CDR3 sequences; roughly 10% of them occurred a single time. 3% to 3.5% of the sample comes from the top ten.

The germline V gene supplies CDR1 MNHEY and CDR2 SVGAGI. The junction shows trimming of 2 bases on V and 6 bases on J, plus 10 bases between the germline ends. The CDR3, from cysteine to phenylalanine, totals 13 residues. Kept here is only the CDR3 DNA, which spans 39 bases and is read in frame from base 1. This clonotype was seen only a few times. Its recognized antigen is unknown. Base qualities were left out, and no much larger clone turns up one base away. Ficoll-Paque density gradient centrifugation was used to isolate PBMCs. The receptor chain draws on TRBV6-5 and TRBJ1-1; no D segment can be confidently identified. This clonotype was obtained from a man between 18 and 35 years old who had mild COVID-19 (a few samples of this study predate the infection). The sample titles of this study are shuffled in the database, so cell type and time point are left out; the donor was told from shared clones. The sample comprised PBMCs or a T cell subset sorted from them (not recorded which). The nucleotide sequence is TGTGCCAGCAGTTACGGCTGGTTGGCTGAAGCTTTCTTT. The encoded protein is CASSYGWLAEAFF.